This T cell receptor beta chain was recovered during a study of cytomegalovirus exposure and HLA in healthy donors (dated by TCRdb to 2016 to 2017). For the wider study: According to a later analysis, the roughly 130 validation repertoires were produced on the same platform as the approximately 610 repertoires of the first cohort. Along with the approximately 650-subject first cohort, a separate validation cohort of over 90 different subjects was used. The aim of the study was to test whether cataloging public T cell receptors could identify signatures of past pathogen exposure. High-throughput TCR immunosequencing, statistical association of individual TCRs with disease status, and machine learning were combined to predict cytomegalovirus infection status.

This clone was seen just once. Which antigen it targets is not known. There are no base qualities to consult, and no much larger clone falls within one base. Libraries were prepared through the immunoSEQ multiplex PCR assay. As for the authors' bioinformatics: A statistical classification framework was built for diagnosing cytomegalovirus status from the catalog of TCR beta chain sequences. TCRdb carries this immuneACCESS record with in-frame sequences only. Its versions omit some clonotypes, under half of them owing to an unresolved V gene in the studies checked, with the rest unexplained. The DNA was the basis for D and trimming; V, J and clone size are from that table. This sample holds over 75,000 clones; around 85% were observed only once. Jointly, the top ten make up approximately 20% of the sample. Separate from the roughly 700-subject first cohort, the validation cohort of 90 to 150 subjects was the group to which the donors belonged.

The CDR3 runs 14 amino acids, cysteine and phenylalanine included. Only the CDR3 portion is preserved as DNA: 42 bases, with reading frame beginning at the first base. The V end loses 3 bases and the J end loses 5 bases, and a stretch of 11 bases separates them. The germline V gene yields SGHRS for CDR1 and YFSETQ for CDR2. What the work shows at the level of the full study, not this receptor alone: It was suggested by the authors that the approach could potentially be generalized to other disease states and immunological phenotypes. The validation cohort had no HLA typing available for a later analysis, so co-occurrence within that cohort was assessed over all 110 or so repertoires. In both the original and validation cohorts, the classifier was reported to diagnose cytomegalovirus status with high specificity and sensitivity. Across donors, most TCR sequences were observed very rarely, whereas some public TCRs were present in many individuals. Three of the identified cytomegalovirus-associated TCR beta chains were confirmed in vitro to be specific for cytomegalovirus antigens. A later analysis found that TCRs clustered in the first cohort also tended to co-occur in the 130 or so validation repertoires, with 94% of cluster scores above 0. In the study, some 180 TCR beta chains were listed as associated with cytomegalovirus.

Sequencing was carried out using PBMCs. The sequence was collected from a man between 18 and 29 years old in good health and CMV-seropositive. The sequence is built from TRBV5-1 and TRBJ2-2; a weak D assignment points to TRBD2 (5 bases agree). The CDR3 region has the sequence CASSSGMWTGELFF. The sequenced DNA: TGCGCCAGCAGCTCGGGAATGTGGACCGGGGAGCTGTTTTTT.